This passage covers 20 T cell receptor beta chains from one sample sequenced in a study of vaccination effects on CD4 cells after COVID-19. Produced via immunoSEQ multiplex PCR; TCRdb's table is partial and in-frame only. Here the sample spans under 55,000 clones, approximately 70% being singletons. Expansion of antigen-specific CD4+ T cells with viral peptide pools was carried out by the ViraFEST assay before sequencing. Following culture for approximately ten days, CD4+ T cells were isolated. A positive SARS-CoV-2 PCR test fell between March and December 2020. For these TCRs, the target antigens are not known. The sample was CD4+ T cells from PBMCs cultured with a peptide pool, taken before COVID-19 vaccination. The receptor source for this set is a human donor who had a prior SARS-CoV-2 infection.

This clone was seen a handful of times. The gene calls are TRBV18 and TRBJ2-3; the D gene is possibly TRBD1 (5 bases). Germline lookup yields CDR1 KGHSH and CDR2 LQKENI. Trimming shortened V by 0 bases and J by 2 bases, and 6 bases separated the two germline ends. This CDR3 region has 14 residues. CDR3 sequence reads: CASSPPGVTDTQYF. The CDR3 DNA follows: TGTGCCAGCTCACCACCAGGGGTCACAGATACGCAGTATTTT.

V gene TRBV11-3 combines with J gene TRBJ2-5, with 10 positions matching TRBD2. In germline, CDR1 is SGHNT, CDR2 YENEEA. J was trimmed by 4 bases and V by 0 bases; bases with no gene match: 5. The CDR3 has 16 amino acids. The CDR3, as DNA: TGTGCCAGCAGCTTAGATCTAATAGCGGGGGGAGAGACCCAGTACTTC. Its translation is CASSLDLIAGGETQYF.

This clone was counted between two and nine times. The rearrangement links TRBV5-1 to TRBJ1-6; D not certain. The CDR3 loop spans 15 amino acids. Trimming stripped 4 bases from V and 7 bases from J, with 15 bases between. Per germline, CDR1 SGHRS and CDR2 YFSETQ. CDR3 loop: CASSLGGTPNSPLHF. The DNA for the CDR3 is TGCGCCAGCAGCCTGGGAGGAACCCCAAATTCACCCCTCCACTTT. Full variable domain (rest looked up from reference TRBV5-1 and TRBJ1-6): KAGVTQTPRYLIKTRGQQVTLSCSPISGHRSVSWYQQTPGQGLQFLFEYFSETQRNKGNFPGRFSGRQFSNSRSEMNVSTLELGDSALYLCASSLGGTPNSPLHFGNGTRLTVT.

The rearrangement joins TRBV18 to TRBJ2-1; possibly TRBD1 for D (6 bases). The CDR3 covers 14 residues. V was trimmed by 2 bases and J by 5 bases, leaving 10 bases between them. CDR1 and CDR2 (germline): KGHSH, LQKENI. CDR3 nucleotide sequence: TGTGCCAGCTCACCAGGGGGCGCCGACAATGAGCAGTTCTTC. This sequence encodes CASSPGGADNEQFF.

The rearrangement joins TRBV5-5 to TRBJ1-1, with no clear D. The CDR3 is made up of 15 amino acids. Per germline, CDR1 SGHKS and CDR2 YYEKEE (reference sequence). V was shortened by 0 bases and J by 1 base, with 10 bases between the two germline ends. The CDR3 DNA reads TGTGCCAGCAGCTTGGACAGAATTCCGAACACTGAAGCTTTCTTT. Amino acid sequence: CASSLDRIPNTEAFF.

This clone occurred a few times. The genes are TRBV18 and TRBJ1-2, with 9 bases aligning to TRBD1. This CDR3 contains 16 residues. The germline V gene has CDR1 KGHSH and CDR2 LQKENI. Losses at the gene ends were 3 bases for V and 6 bases for J; bases not matched to a gene: 11. DNA of the CDR3: TGTGCCAGCTCACCGGGTACGGGACAGGGACGGGATGGCTACACCTTC. This codes for CASSPGTGQGRDGYTF.

This chain connects TRBV5-1 to TRBJ2-5; perhaps TRBD1 as D (6 bases). CDR1 and CDR2 from the germline V gene are SGHRS and YFSETQ. V dropped 0 bases and J dropped 3 bases, with 9 bases sitting between them. The CDR3 has 14 residues. CDR3 sequence: CASSLASGEETQYF. The CDR3, as DNA: TGCGCCAGCAGCTTGGCTTCAGGGGAAGAGACCCAGTACTTC.

This chain joins TRBV5-1 and TRBJ1-2, with TRBD1 matching over 7 bases. The CDR3 totals 17 residues. Trimming cost V 2 bases and J 4 bases; bases outside gene matches: 14. Germline CDR1 SGHRS, CDR2 YFSETQ. CDR3 loop: CASSLVGTERTSYGYTF. The DNA of the CDR3 is TGCGCCAGCAGCTTAGTCGGGACAGAACGGACGAGCTATGGCTACACCTTC.

This chain joins TRBV25-1 and TRBJ1-2; D ambiguous. The germline V gene has CDR1 MGHDK and CDR2 SYGVNS. The CDR3 is 15 residues long. The V end was cut by 3 bases, the J end by 0 bases, with 11 bases between. In DNA, the CDR3 is TGTGCCAGCAGTGACCCCAGGAGGACTAACTATGGCTACACCTTC. It yields the protein CASSDPRRTNYGYTF.

The CDR3 region is CASSQDYPLNREQYF. The DNA of the CDR3 is TGCGCCAGCAGCCAAGATTACCCCCTAAATCGGGAGCAGTACTTC. The genes are TRBV4-3 and TRBJ2-7; no reliable D call. V lost 0 bases and J lost 7, with 16 bases in between. Germline assignment: CDR1 LGHNA and CDR2 YSLEER. The CDR3 length is 15 residues.

The chain has TRBV2 and TRBJ2-2; tentatively, D is TRBD1 (6 bases). The CDR3 consists of 14 residues. V lost 8 bases and J lost 4, with 14 bases in between. Per the germline V gene, CDR1 is SNHLY and CDR2 is FYNNEI. The CDR3 region is CASSRTVSTGELFF. In DNA, the CDR3 is TGTGCCAGCTCGAGGACAGTCTCCACCGGGGAGCTGTTTTTT.

This chain uses TRBV20-1 with TRBJ2-3; D is ambiguous. V was trimmed by 3 bases and J by 10 bases, leaving 11 bases between them. The germline CDR1 and CDR2 sequences are DFQATT and SNEGSKA (reference sequence). The CDR3 contains 11 residues. CDR3 coding DNA: TGCAGTGCTAGGGATAACCGAGCGCAGTATTTT. Amino acids: CSARDNRAQYF.

This rearrangement joins TRBV4-2 to TRBJ1-6; D is possibly TRBD1 (5 bases). The CDR3 length is 13 residues. The V gene's germline CDR1 is LGHNA and CDR2 YNFKEQ. The V end was cut by 0 bases, the J end by 14 bases, with 11 bases between. The CDR3 spells CASSQEPDRTLHF. The CDR3 bases are TGTGCCAGCAGCCAAGAACCCGACAGAACCCTCCACTTT.

This chain links TRBV6-5 with TRBJ1-2, with D hard to call. Trimming left V 6 bases short and J 5 bases short, with 19 bases between. Germline V gene sequence: CDR1 MNHEY, CDR2 SVGAGI. The CDR3 is 15 amino acids. CDR3 protein: CASRLQFIPHYGYTF. CDR3 coding DNA: TGTGCCAGCAGGTTGCAATTCATCCCCCATTATGGCTACACCTTC.

The chain has TRBV19 and TRBJ1-5, with 9 positions matching TRBD1. V was pared by 6 bases and J by 6 bases, with 3 bases of the junction left unmatched. CDR1 is LNHDA and CDR2 is SQIVND in the germline V gene (reference sequence). This CDR3 spans 13 amino acids. The CDR3 here is CASRLTGGQPQHF. CDR3 bases: TGTGCCAGTAGGCTGACAGGGGGTCAGCCCCAGCATTTT.

The V call is TRBV7-3, the J call TRBJ2-5, with D tentatively TRBD1 or TRBD2 (5 bases each). Germline CDR1 reads SGHTA; CDR2 reads FQGTGA. V lost 1 base and J lost 5, with 8 bases in between. The CDR3 spans 13 residues. Here the CDR3 DNA reads TGTGCCAGCAGCTTAAGGGGGTCGGAGACCCAGTACTTC. Translation gives CASSLRGSETQYF.

The genes are TRBV9 and TRBJ2-2; the D is unclear. CDR3 length: 16 residues. V lost 0 bases and J 2 bases, leaving 11 bases between the germline ends. CDR1 is SGDLS, CDR2 YYNGEE, per germline. The CDR3 coding sequence is TGTGCCAGCAGCGTAGGGCTAGGTCTAAACACCGGGGAGCTGTTTTTT. Translation gives CASSVGLGLNTGELFF. The full variable domain, its missing parts supplied by reference TRBV9 and TRBJ2-2, is DSGVTQTPKHLITATGQRVTLRCSPRSGDLSVYWYQQSLDQGLQFLIQYYNGEERAKGNILERFSAQQFPDLHSELNLSSLELGDSALYFCASSVGLGLNTGELFFGEGSRLTVL.

The chain recombines TRBV25-1 with TRBJ2-1, with D perhaps TRBD1 or TRBD2 (5 bases each). The CDR3 is made up of 11 amino acids. In germline, CDR1 is MGHDK, CDR2 SYGVNS. V was clipped by 7 bases and J by 16 bases, with 17 bases between them. The CDR3 is CASIRGSSIFF. CDR3 coding DNA: TGTGCCAGCATCCGGGGCTCCTCAATTTTCTTC.

This sequence joins TRBV19 and TRBJ2-2; D not certain. Trimming removed 3 bases from V and 4 bases from J, with 6 bases in between. The length of the CDR3 is 13 residues. Looked up from germline, CDR1 is LNHDA and CDR2 is SQIVND (reference sequence). CDR3 sequence reads: CASSIARTGELFF. The DNA of the CDR3 is TGTGCCAGTAGTATTGCTCGCACCGGGGAGCTGTTTTTT.

This clone is a singleton in its sample. This chain joins TRBV18 and TRBJ1-4; D remains ambiguous. CDR1 and CDR2 from the germline V gene are KGHSH and LQKENI. The CDR3 spans 15 residues. Deletions cut 0 bases from V and 7 bases from J, with 12 bases between. The CDR3 loop is CASSPPGQWSEKLFF. In nucleotides, the CDR3 is TGTGCCAGCTCACCACCGGGTCAGTGGAGTGAAAAACTGTTTTTT.